This TCR beta chain was captured in a study of T cells expressing NK-cell markers. For this clonotype: The antigen remains undetermined.

General study findings and limits: As a fraction of CD8+ T cells, dominant NKG2C+ clonotypes reached about 1.0-8% in over 5 donors. The study found these clonotypes also leading the CD3+CD56-NKG2C+ fraction in four donors.

The length of the CDR3 is 14 residues. Germline V gives CDR1 SGHDN, CDR2 FVKESK. Synthesis of TCR beta cDNA relied on 5'RACE template switching carrying UMIs. TCRdb derives one entry per CDR3 protein from the 5' RACE reads, leaving out DNA. Recorded for this sample: fewer than 400,000 distinct CDR3 sequences. The sequencing sample was made of blood T cells: a sorted CD56 or NKG2C T cell subset, CD4+ or CD8+ T cells, or bulk PBMC T cells (not recorded which). The V and J genes are TRBV14 and TRBJ2-5; TCRdb's D call, TRBD2, is unchecked because there is no DNA. The receptor was isolated from a man aged 18 to 70 in good health. CDR3 in amino acids: CASSHMGLGETQYF.